The TCR beta chain under discussion was sequenced for a study of human T cells and chemical hapten exposure (dated by TCRdb to 2020 to 2023). With respect to the entire study: For sensitization, 2% DPC in acetone was applied to a roughly 2 cm by roughly 2 cm area of upper inner arm skin. Patch testing was performed on the upper back with Finn chambers containing 0.01% DPC, and the patch tests were scored after 6 days according to International Contact Dermatitis Research Group standards. Blood samples were taken from patients before sensitization (week 0) and then at 2, 6 and about 24 weeks after DPC sensitization. Patients additionally received weekly therapeutic DPC doses to the scalp throughout the approximately 25-week study period. In alopecia patients, the study followed how the peripheral blood TCR repertoire changed in vivo over primary and secondary sensitization to diphenylcyclopropenone (DPC), a hapten. The libraries were sequenced as a pool, and the TCR yield per sample differed mostly because of small variations in library volumes within the pool. For TCR sequencing, blood came from about 29 alopecia patients at anywhere from one to four time points (pre-sensitization, 2, 6 and 24 weeks). Alopecia areata with under or over 50% scalp involvement, alopecia totalis and alopecia universalis were represented in the patient cohort, which was mostly female. General conclusions and limits of the study: Alopecia, a presumed autoimmune disease, was present in all patients, so the immune response of the patients might differ from that of healthy individuals. After repeated subsampling, changes were observed in the strength of the expansion versus patch-test correlation and in the threshold at which the correlation became significant. DPC sensitization did not change the number of TCRs with a frequency above 1 in 1000, and there was no evidence of changes in global repertoire structure. Expanded TCRs formed significantly more large CDR3 similarity clusters than pre-sensitization or healthy control sets, consistent with antigen-driven responses. Patch test score correlated positively with the number of PT1 expanded TCRs, reaching significance at thresholds 8, 16 and 32 but not at 4.

This clonotype is classified as medium-sized (0.01 to 0.1%). What antigen it recognizes has not been identified. Base qualities are not provided; no much larger clone lies one nucleotide away. V and J lose 6 bases and 0 bases, and a span of 12 bases separates them. CDR1 and CDR2 are read off the germline V gene as MRHNA and SNTAGT. The CDR3 runs 16 amino acids, cysteine and phenylalanine included. Only the CDR3 region is kept as DNA, spanning 48 bases read in frame from base 1. The library relied on RACE. Sequencing relied on a NextSeq 500. Library preparation attached unique molecular identifiers to individual cDNA molecules for quantitative, reproducible TCR counting. Each blood RNA sample was used to sequence both TCR alpha and TCR beta chains. Concerning the study's data processing: The median number of TCRs per sample was over 95,000, ranging from roughly 20,000 to 700,000. V, J and CDR3 annotation of the TCR reads was performed with the Decombinator software suite. For PS versus PT1 abundance plots, all samples were subsampled to the same number of TCRs (28,000). Expanded TCRs were defined as absent before sensitization and observed at least eight times at the 2-week time point. TCRdb trimmed the raw reads at Q25, called clones with MiXCR and kept productive beta chains. Every distinct CDR3 protein forms one entry, paired with its most common genes and DNA. The V and J calls were not made by the authors but by TCRdb's processing. In this sample the table shows fewer than 130,000 distinct CDR3 sequences, more than 9.5% of which occur a single time. Of the sample, around 3.4% falls within the top ten clones.

This sample's time point label indicates: patch test 1, 2 weeks after DPC sensitization. This specimen's treatment or condition label, per the study, means: therapeutic diphenylcyclopropenone sensitization with weekly scalp DPC. At every patch-test visit, the blood draw took place before the patch test was put on. Eligible patients were aged 18 to 70, diagnosed with alopecia, deemed suitable for DPC therapy, and excluded if pregnant. Unfractionated whole blood was collected in Tempus Blood RNA tubes, and total RNA was extracted from that blood. Sequencing was performed on whole blood, taken in connection with sensitization to the hapten diphenylcyclopropenone (DPC). The clonotype was recovered from a woman in her thirties or forties with alopecia areata. Some clones in this sample may be carry-over from other donors' samples. This receptor chain uses TRBV6-4 and TRBJ2-6; TRBD2 might be the D gene, on 6 matching bases. The nucleotide sequence reads as follows: TGTGCCAGCAGCACCGGGACTTCCTCTGGGGCCAACGTCCTGACTTTC. Its protein product is CASSTGTSSGANVLTF.